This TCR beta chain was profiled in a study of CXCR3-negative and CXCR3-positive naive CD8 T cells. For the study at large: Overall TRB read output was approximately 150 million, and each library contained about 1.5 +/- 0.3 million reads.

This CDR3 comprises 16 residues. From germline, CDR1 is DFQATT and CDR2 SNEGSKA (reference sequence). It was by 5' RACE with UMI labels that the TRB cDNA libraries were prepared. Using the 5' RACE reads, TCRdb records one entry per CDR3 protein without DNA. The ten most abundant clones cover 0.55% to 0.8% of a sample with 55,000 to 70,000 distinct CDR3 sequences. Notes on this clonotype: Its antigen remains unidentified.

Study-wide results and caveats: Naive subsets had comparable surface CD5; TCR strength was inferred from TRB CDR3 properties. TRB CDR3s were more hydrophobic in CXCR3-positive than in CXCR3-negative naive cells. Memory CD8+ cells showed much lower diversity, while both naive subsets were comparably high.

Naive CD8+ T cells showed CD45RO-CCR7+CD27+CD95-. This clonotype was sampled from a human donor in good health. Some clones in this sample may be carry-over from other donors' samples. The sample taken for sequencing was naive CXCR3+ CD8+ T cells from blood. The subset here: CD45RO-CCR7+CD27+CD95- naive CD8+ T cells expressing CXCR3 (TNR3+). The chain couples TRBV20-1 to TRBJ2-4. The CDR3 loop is CSARDLGVVAKNIQYF.